This is a list of T cell receptor beta chains from one sample in a study of beta chain features in type 1 diabetes. TCRdb's table, derived via immunoSEQ multiplex PCR, lists solely in-frame clones and lacks some. The sample contains 120,000 or so clones, 17% of which appear only once. What was sequenced was central memory CD4+ T cells from blood. These TCRs come from a man younger than 30 with type 1 diabetes. Both conserved end residues are part of each CDR3. The order of the fields is J gene, D gene, clone size, V gene, CDR3 DNA, CDR3 protein. The D gene is left open where the match is weak. Size tells how often a clone was seen (once, few, many) or the class of an expanded clone, and some rows leave it out.

TRBJ1-1	NA	few	TRBV15	TGTGCCACCAGCAGACCTAACACTGAAGCTTTCTTT	CATSRPNTEAFF
TRBJ1-5	NA	NA	TRBV7-9	TGTGCCAGCAGCCCCCAGGGCGAGGGTCAGCCCCAGCATTTT	CASSPQGEGQPQHF
TRBJ2-1	TRBD2	few	TRBV7-9	TGTGCCAGCAGCCCTCCTAGCGGATTTTACAATGAGCAGTTCTTC	CASSPPSGFYNEQFF
TRBJ1-2	NA	NA	TRBV7-2	TGTGCCAGCACGGGACGGAGAAACTATGGCTACACCTTC	CASTGRRNYGYTF
TRBJ2-3	TRBD2	few	TRBV29-1	TGCAGCGTTGAAGGTCTCGGAGGGCTAGCGGGGGGCGCTAGCACAGATACGCAGTATTTT	CSVEGLGGLAGGASTDTQYF
TRBJ2-5	TRBD1	few	TRBV5-1	TGCGCCAGCAGCATCCGGCGGGACAGGGGACGAGGGGCCCAGTACTTC	CASSIRRDRGRGAQYF
TRBJ2-1	TRBD2	NA	TRBV7-7	TGTGCTAGCAGCTTAGTACTAGCGGCCTACAATGAGCAGTTCTTC	CASSLVLAAYNEQFF
TRBJ1-6	NA	NA	TRBV2	TGTGCCAGCACCGGACAGTTAGATAATTCACCCCTCCACTTT	CASTGQLDNSPLHF
TRBJ2-7	NA	NA	TRBV7-8	TGTGCCAGCAGCTTTATTCAGTCCTACGAGCAGTACTTC	CASSFIQSYEQYF
TRBJ1-1	NA	NA	TRBV9	TGTGCCAGCAGCGTAGTGAACACTGAAGCTTTCTTT	CASSVVNTEAFF
TRBJ2-3	NA	NA	TRBV11-3	TGTGCCAGCAGCTTAGAGGGGGATGGGACGCAGTATTTT	CASSLEGDGTQYF
TRBJ2-3	NA	many	TRBV29-1	TGCAGCGTTGAAACAGGGATAGATACGCAGTATTTT	CSVETGIDTQYF
TRBJ1-1	NA	many	TRBV19	TGTGCCAGTAGTATGCCCCTCCTAGGGACAACTGAAGCTTTCTTT	CASSMPLLGTTEAFF
TRBJ1-1	NA	NA	TRBV29-1	TGCAGCGTTGAAAGGGGTCAGGACACTGAAGCTTTCTTT	CSVERGQDTEAFF
TRBJ2-7	TRBD1	few	TRBV4-2	TGTGCCAGCAGCCCCTCTTCGCCCGACAGGGGGCTCTACGAGCAGTACTTC	CASSPSSPDRGLYEQYF
TRBJ2-5	NA	few	TRBV12-5	TGTGCTAGTGGTTTGGTTACGGGGTCAATCCAAGAGACCCAGTACTTC	CASGLVTGSIQETQYF
TRBJ1-5	TRBD1	NA	TRBV29-1	TGCAGCGCGGGGACAGGGGGCAATCAGCCCCAGCATTTT	CSAGTGGNQPQHF
TRBJ2-7	TRBD1	NA	TRBV5-1	TGCGCCAGCAGCACACAGGGGGTTTCCTACGAGCAGTACTTC	CASSTQGVSYEQYF
TRBJ1-2	TRBD1	NA	TRBV5-1	TGCGCCAGCACTGGACAGGGGAACTATGGCTACACCTTC	CASTGQGNYGYTF
TRBJ2-7	TRBD1	NA	TRBV7-2	TGTGCCAGCACTTTGGGACAGTCCTCCGAGCAGTACTTC	CASTLGQSSEQYF
TRBJ2-3	NA	few	TRBV5-1	TGCGCCAGCAGCCCGACGGCTAGCGATGGGGAGCAGTATTTT	CASSPTASDGEQYF
TRBJ2-7	NA	many	TRBV9	TGTGCCAGCAGCGTAGGAAGAGGCGGGCTCTACGAGCAGTACTTC	CASSVGRGGLYEQYF
TRBJ2-5	TRBD1	few	TRBV5-1	TGCGCCAGCAGCTTGGGGGACAGACAAGAGACCCAGTACTTC	CASSLGDRQETQYF
TRBJ2-1	NA	NA	TRBV27	TGTGCCAGCAGGCTTCTGGACAGAAACAATGAGCAGTTCTTC	CASRLLDRNNEQFF
TRBJ2-7	NA	NA	TRBV30	TGTGCCTGGAGTCAACTTTACGAGCAGTACTTC	CAWSQLYEQYF
TRBJ2-7	TRBD1	few	TRBV29-1	TGCAGCGTGGTCCGGGACAGGGGCCCCTCGTTTTTTCAGGAGCAGTACTTC	CSVVRDRGPSFFQEQYF
TRBJ1-1	NA	NA	TRBV5-1	TGCGCCAGCAGCTTCGGAGGGTCCGCTGAAGCTTTCTTT	CASSFGGSAEAFF
TRBJ2-7	NA	NA	TRBV12-2	TGTGCAAGTCGCTCCCCCATGGACCGGGACTACGAGCAGTACTTC	CASRSPMDRDYEQYF
TRBJ2-7	NA	few	TRBV5-4	TGTGCCAGCAGCCTCAGGGGACCTAGATTCAACGAGCAGTACTTC	CASSLRGPRFNEQYF
TRBJ2-3	NA	once	TRBV11-3	TGTGCCAGCAGCAAAGACAGCCTCCTCACAGATACGCAGTATTTT	CASSKDSLLTDTQYF
TRBJ1-1	NA	NA	TRBV7-2	TGTGCCAACATACCAGCGAACACTGAAGCTTTCTTT	CANIPANTEAFF
TRBJ1-5	TRBD1	few	TRBV7-4	TGTGCCAGCAAAACGTACAGGGGGGTACAGCCCCAGCATTTT	CASKTYRGVQPQHF
TRBJ2-7	TRBD1	few	TRBV4-3	TGCGCCAGCAGCCAACAGGACAGGGACTACGAGCAGTACTTC	CASSQQDRDYEQYF
TRBJ1-6	TRBD1	few	TRBV19	TGTGCCAGTAGTCGGCACCGGGACAGTACTTCACCCCTCCACTTT	CASSRHRDSTSPLHF
TRBJ2-3	NA	NA	TRBV5-6	TGTGCCAGTAGGGGACCTCTCGGGTCGGATACGCAGTATTTT	CASRGPLGSDTQYF